The 8 T cell receptor beta chains listed next were all sequenced from one sample in a study of blood T cells in healthy people across ages. Sample-barcoded 5' priming and a J-beta primer mix drove a second PCR of 7 to 11 cycles. A single record per CDR3 protein comes from TCRdb applying MiXCR to the 5' RACE reads. In the table there are about 1.4 million distinct CDR3 sequences, roughly 60% of which are singletons. The sequenced sample was blood. The receptors were gathered from a man between 18 and 29 years old in good health.

The chain joins TRBV4-1 to TRBJ2-5, with 8 bases lining up with TRBD2. The germline V gene encodes CDR1 MGHRA and CDR2 YSYEKL. The CDR3 length is 16 residues. V gave up 2 bases and J gave up 1 base; unmatched junction bases: 6. The CDR3 region has the DNA TGCGCCAGCAGCCAAAGGGGCGGGGGGTCCCAAGAGACCCAGTACTTC. This sequence encodes CASSQRGGGSQETQYF.

This clonotype occurred a few times. The chain links TRBV7-8 to TRBJ2-3, with 11 bases that match TRBD2. J gave up 0 bases and V 1 base, and 3 bases lay outside the gene matches. Germline V gene lookup returns CDR1 SGHVS and CDR2 FQNEAQ. The CDR3 contains 17 residues. Here the CDR3 reads CASSLGTSGLSTDTQYF. CDR3 DNA: TGTGCCAGCAGCTTAGGGACTAGCGGGCTTAGCACAGATACGCAGTATTTT. The whole variable domain, remainder taken from reference TRBV7-8 and TRBJ2-3, is GAGVSQSPRYKVAKRGQDVALRCDPISGHVSLFWYQQALGQGPEFLTYFQNEAQLDKSGLPSDRFFAERPEGSVSTLKIQRTQQEDSAVYLCASSLGTSGLSTDTQYFGPGTRLTVL.

The chain employs TRBV27 and TRBJ2-7; TRBD1 agrees at 8 bases. This CDR3 has 14 residues. J lost 5 bases, V lost 0 bases, and 3 bases had no gene match. Per the germline V gene, CDR1 is MNHEY and CDR2 is SMNVEV (reference sequence). This chain's CDR3 is CASSLSGQGHEQYF. In nucleotides, the CDR3 is TGTGCCAGCAGTTTATCCGGACAGGGCCACGAGCAGTACTTC.

The chain carries TRBV10-1 and TRBJ2-1, with D uncertain. CDR3 length: 14 amino acids. V lost 2 bases and J 0 bases, leaving 5 bases between the germline ends. Germline V gene data show CDR1 as WNHNN and CDR2 as SYGVQD (reference sequence). The CDR3 region is CASSEQLSYNEQFF. The CDR3 DNA follows: TGCGCCAGCAGTGAGCAACTCTCCTACAATGAGCAGTTCTTC.

This sequence joins TRBV7-8 and TRBJ2-1; 12 bases map to TRBD2. The CDR3 has 14 residues. Germline CDR1 reads SGHVS; CDR2 reads FQNEAQ. The trim removed 11 bases at V and 7 bases at J, leaving 9 bases unmatched. The CDR3 sequence: CAGKTSGSENEQFF. The CDR3 nucleotides are TGTGCCGGCAAGACTAGCGGGAGTGAGAATGAGCAGTTCTTC.

This sequence joins TRBV7-9 and TRBJ2-3; 11 bases are a match to TRBD2. J lost 4 bases, V lost 5 bases, and 8 bases had no gene match. The CDR3 extends over 16 amino acids. The germline gives CDR1 SEHNR, CDR2 FQNEAQ (reference sequence). In nucleotides, the CDR3 is TGTGCCAGCAGCCCGACTAGCGGGGTATTGGCAGATACGCAGTATTTT. Translation: CASSPTSGVLADTQYF.

The chain uses TRBV11-2 and TRBJ2-7; 9 bases match TRBD1. Germline-derived CDR1 and CDR2 are SGHAT and FQNNGV. This CDR3 region has 16 residues. With 5 bases clipped from V and 2 bases from J, the junction kept 10 bases outside the gene matches. CDR3 residues: CASSQPGQGRAYEQYF. Written as DNA, the CDR3 is TGTGCCAGCAGCCAACCGGGACAGGGCAGGGCCTACGAGCAGTACTTC.

The CDR3 DNA sequence: TGCAGCGTAGACAGACTAGATCAAGAGACCCAGTACTTC. This gives the protein CSVDRLDQETQYF. This sequence joins TRBV29-1 and TRBJ2-5; D is perhaps TRBD2 (6 bases). Germline values: CDR1 SQVTM, CDR2 ANQGSEA. The V end was cut by 6 bases, the J end by 2 bases, with 13 bases between. The CDR3 sequence is 13 residues long. The full variable domain, rest sourced from reference TRBV29-1 and TRBJ2-5, is SAVISQKPSRDICQRGTSLTIQCQVDSQVTMMFWYRQQPGQSLTLIATANQGSEATYESGFVIDKFPISRPNLTFSTLTVSNMSPEDSSIYLCSVDRLDQETQYFGPGTRLLVL.